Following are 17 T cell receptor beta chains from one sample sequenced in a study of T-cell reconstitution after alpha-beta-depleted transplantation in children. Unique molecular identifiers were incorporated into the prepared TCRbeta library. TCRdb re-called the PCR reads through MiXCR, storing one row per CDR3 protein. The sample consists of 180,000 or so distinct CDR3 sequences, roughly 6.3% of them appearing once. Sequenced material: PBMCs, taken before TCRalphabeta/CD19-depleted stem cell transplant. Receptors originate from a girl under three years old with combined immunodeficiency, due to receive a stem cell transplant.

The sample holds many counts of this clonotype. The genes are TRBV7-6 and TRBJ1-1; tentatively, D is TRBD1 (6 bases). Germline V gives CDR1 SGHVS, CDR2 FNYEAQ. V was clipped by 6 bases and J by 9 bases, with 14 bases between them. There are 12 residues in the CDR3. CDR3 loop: CASSSGQSQAFF. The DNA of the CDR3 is TGTGCCAGCAGTTCAGGACAGTCTCAAGCTTTCTTT.

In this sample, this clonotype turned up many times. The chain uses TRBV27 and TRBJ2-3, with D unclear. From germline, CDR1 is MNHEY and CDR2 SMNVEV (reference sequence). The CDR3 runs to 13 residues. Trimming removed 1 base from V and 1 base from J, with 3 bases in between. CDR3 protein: CASSLWGTDTQYF. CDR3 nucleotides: TGTGCCAGCAGTTTATGGGGCACAGATACGCAGTATTTT.

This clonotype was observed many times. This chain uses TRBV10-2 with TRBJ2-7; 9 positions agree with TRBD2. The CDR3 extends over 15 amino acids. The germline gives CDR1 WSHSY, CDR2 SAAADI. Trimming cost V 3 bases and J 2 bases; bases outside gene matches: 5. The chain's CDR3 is CASSEGGRVTYEQYF. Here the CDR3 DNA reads TGCGCCAGCAGTGAAGGCGGGAGGGTGACCTACGAGCAGTACTTC.

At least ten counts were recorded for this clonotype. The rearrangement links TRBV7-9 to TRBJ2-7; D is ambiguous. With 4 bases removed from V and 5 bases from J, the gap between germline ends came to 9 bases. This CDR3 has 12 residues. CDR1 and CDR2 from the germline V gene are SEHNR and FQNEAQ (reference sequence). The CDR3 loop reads CASSSVSHEQYF. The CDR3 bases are TGTGCCAGCAGCTCAGTTTCTCACGAGCAGTACTTC.

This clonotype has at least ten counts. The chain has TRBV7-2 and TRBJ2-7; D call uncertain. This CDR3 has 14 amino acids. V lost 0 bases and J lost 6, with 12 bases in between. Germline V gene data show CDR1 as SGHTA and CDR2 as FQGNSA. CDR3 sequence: CASSLAVGSPEQYF. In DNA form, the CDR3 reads TGTGCCAGCAGCTTAGCAGTGGGTAGTCCCGAGCAGTACTTC.

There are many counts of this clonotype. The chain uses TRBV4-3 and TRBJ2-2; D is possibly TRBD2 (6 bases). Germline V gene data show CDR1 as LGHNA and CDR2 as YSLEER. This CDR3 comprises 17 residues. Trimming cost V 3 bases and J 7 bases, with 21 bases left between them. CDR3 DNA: TGCGCCAGCAGCCACAACCCGAGGGGACTTATCAACGGGGAGCTGTTTTTT. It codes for CASSHNPRGLINGELFF.

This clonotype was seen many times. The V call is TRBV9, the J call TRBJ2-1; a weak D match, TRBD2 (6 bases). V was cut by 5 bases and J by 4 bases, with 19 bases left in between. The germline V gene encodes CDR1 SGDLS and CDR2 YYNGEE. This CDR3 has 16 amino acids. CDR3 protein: CASSDPSASPYNEQFF. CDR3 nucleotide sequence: TGTGCCAGCAGTGACCCTAGCGCCTCGCCTTACAATGAGCAGTTCTTC.

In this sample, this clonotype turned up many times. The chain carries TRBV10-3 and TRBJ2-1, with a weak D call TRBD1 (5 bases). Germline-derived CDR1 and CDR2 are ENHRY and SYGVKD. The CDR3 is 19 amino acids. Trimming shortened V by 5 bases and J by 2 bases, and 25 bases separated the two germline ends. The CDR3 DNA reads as TGTGCCATCAGTCTATCCCGGATTGGCTCACAGGTTACCTACAATGAGCAGTTCTTC. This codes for CAISLSRIGSQVTYNEQFF.

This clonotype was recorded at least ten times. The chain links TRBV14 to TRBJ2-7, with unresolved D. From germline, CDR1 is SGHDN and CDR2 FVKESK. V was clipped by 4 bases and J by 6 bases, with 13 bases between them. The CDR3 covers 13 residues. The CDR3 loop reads CASSPTGPGEQYF. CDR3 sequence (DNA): TGTGCCAGCAGCCCCACCGGCCCCGGCGAGCAGTACTTC.

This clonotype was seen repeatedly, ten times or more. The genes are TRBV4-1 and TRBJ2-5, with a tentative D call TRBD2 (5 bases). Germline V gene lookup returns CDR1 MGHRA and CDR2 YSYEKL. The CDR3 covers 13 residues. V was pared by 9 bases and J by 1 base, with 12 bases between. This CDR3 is CASYGIGQETQYF. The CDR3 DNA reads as TGCGCCAGTTACGGGATCGGCCAAGAGACCCAGTACTTC.

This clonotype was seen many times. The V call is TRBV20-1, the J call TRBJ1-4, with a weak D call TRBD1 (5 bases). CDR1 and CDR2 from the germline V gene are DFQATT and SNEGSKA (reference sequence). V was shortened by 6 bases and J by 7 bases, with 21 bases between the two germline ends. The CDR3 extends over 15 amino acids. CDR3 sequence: CSADAGEQAGEKLFF. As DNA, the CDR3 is TGCAGTGCCGACGCCGGGGAACAGGCGGGTGAAAAACTGTTTTTT.

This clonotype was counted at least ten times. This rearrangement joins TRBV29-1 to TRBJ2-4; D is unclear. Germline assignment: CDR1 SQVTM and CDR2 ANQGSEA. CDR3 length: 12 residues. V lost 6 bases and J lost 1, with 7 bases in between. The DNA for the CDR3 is TGCAGCGTCCGGATGGCCAAAAACATTCAGTACTTC. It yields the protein CSVRMAKNIQYF.

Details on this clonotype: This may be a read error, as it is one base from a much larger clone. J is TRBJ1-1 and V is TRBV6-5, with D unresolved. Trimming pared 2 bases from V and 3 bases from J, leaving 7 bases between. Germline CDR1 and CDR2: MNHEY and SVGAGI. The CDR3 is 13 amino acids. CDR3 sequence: CASSYERYTEAFF. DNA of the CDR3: TGTGCCAGCAGTTACGAACGGTACACTGAAGCTTTCTTT.

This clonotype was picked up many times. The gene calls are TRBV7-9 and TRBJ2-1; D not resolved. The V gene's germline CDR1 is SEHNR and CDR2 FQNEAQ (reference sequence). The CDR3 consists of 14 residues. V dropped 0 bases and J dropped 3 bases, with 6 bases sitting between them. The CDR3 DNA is TGTGCCAGCAGCTTAGCGCCCGGCTACAATGAGCAGTTCTTC. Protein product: CASSLAPGYNEQFF.

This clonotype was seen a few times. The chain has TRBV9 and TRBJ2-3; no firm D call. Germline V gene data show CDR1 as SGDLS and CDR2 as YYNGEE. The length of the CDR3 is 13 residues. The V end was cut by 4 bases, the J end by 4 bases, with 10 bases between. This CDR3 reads CASSPHKADTQYF. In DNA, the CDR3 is TGTGCCAGCAGCCCCCACAAAGCAGATACGCAGTATTTT. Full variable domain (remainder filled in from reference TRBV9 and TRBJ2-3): DSGVTQTPKHLITATGQRVTLRCSPRSGDLSVYWYQQSLDQGLQFLIQYYNGEERAKGNILERFSAQQFPDLHSELNLSSLELGDSALYFCASSPHKADTQYFGPGTRLTVL.

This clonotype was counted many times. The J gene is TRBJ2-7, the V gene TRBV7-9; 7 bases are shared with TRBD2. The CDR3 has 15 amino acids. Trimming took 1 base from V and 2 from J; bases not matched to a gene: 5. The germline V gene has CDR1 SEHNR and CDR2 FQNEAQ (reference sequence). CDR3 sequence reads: CASSLDGGLPYEQYF. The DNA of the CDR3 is TGTGCCAGCAGCTTAGACGGGGGACTACCCTACGAGCAGTACTTC.

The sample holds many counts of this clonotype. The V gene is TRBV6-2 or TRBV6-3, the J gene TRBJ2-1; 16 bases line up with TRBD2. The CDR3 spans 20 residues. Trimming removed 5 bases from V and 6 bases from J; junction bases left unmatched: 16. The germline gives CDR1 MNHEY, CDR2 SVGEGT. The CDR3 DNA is TGTGCCAGCAGTCAGGGACTAGCGGGAGGGCAAAGTATATTTGCCAATGAGCAGTTCTTC. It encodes CASSQGLAGGQSIFANEQFF.